A selection of T cell receptor beta chains follows, all from one sample in a study of T-cell reconstitution after alpha-beta-depleted transplantation in children. MiXCR, applied by TCRdb to the PCR reads, yields one record per CDR3 protein. The sample carries around 420,000 distinct CDR3 sequences, 15% to 20% recorded once. This specimen was PBMCs, mostly from graft donor cells, taken 360 days after TCRalphabeta/CD19-depleted stem cell transplant. Receptors were obtained from a boy under three years old who had a stem cell transplant for Wiskott-Aldrich syndrome, so the T cells may come from the graft donor. CDR3s include the opening cysteine and the closing phenylalanine or tryptophan. Each record gives: D gene, clone size, V gene, J gene, CDR3 protein, CDR3 DNA. A D gene is named only where the DNA matches it firmly. Expanded clones get a size class; other rows say once, few or many, or leave the size out.

D gene: .
clone size: .
V gene: TRBV12-3/TRBV12-4
J gene: TRBJ2-7
CDR3 protein: CASRLSGTKYYEQYF
CDR3 DNA: TGTGCCAGCCGCCTGTCCGGGACAAAATATTACGAGCAGTACTTC

D gene: TRBD1
clone size: few
V gene: TRBV15
J gene: TRBJ2-5
CDR3 protein: CATSRDPRQGAQETQYF
CDR3 DNA: TGTGCCACCAGCAGAGACCCCAGACAGGGGGCTCAAGAGACCCAGTACTTC

D gene: .
clone size: .
V gene: TRBV3-1
J gene: TRBJ2-3
CDR3 protein: CASSPGSGNDFTDTQYF
CDR3 DNA: TGTGCCAGCAGCCCCGGGTCAGGGAACGATTTCACAGATACGCAGTATTTT

D gene: .
clone size: few
V gene: TRBV24-1
J gene: TRBJ2-2
CDR3 protein: CATSDGLGNTGELFF
CDR3 DNA: TGTGCCACCAGTGATGGCCTGGGGAACACCGGGGAGCTGTTTTTT

D gene: .
clone size: .
V gene: TRBV29-1
J gene: TRBJ2-1
CDR3 protein: CSVAENNEQFF
CDR3 DNA: TGCAGCGTTGCAGAAAACAATGAGCAGTTCTTC

D gene: .
clone size: .
V gene: TRBV12-3/TRBV12-4
J gene: TRBJ2-3
CDR3 protein: CASTFDERARGGNPADTQYF
CDR3 DNA: TGTGCCAGCACCTTCGACGAAAGAGCGAGGGGAGGTAACCCTGCAGATACGCAGTATTTT

D gene: .
clone size: many
V gene: TRBV12-3/TRBV12-4
J gene: TRBJ2-1
CDR3 protein: CASSSPDKSSYNEQFF
CDR3 DNA: TGTGCCAGCAGTTCCCCAGACAAGAGTTCCTACAATGAGCAGTTCTTC

D gene: .
clone size: few
V gene: TRBV2
J gene: TRBJ2-1
CDR3 protein: CASSPTYEQFF
CDR3 DNA: TGTGCCAGCAGCCCGACTTATGAGCAGTTCTTC

D gene: .
clone size: .
V gene: TRBV5-1
J gene: TRBJ1-6
CDR3 protein: CASSFSPTGLVSPLHF
CDR3 DNA: TGCGCCAGCAGCTTTAGTCCGACAGGACTGGTTTCACCCCTCCACTTT

D gene: .
clone size: few
V gene: TRBV7-2
J gene: TRBJ2-5
CDR3 protein: CASSASGKQETQYF
CDR3 DNA: TGTGCCAGCAGCGCTAGTGGGAAACAAGAGACCCAGTACTTC

D gene: TRBD1
clone size: .
V gene: TRBV5-1
J gene: TRBJ1-1
CDR3 protein: CASSQKTGGYERNTEAFF
CDR3 DNA: TGCGCCAGCAGCCAGAAGACAGGGGGATACGAGAGGAACACTGAAGCTTTCTTT

D gene: TRBD1
clone size: many
V gene: TRBV6-4
J gene: TRBJ2-3
CDR3 protein: CASSLGTGATDTQYF
CDR3 DNA: TGTGCCAGCAGTTTGGGGACAGGGGCCACAGATACGCAGTATTTT

D gene: TRBD2
clone size: .
V gene: TRBV3-1
J gene: TRBJ2-3
CDR3 protein: CASSPGLALADTQYF
CDR3 DNA: TGTGCCAGCAGCCCGGGACTAGCTTTAGCAGATACGCAGTATTTT

D gene: .
clone size: .
V gene: TRBV12-3/TRBV12-4
J gene: TRBJ2-7
CDR3 protein: CASSFSSSEQYF
CDR3 DNA: TGTGCCAGCAGTTTTTCTAGCAGCGAGCAGTACTTC

D gene: .
clone size: few
V gene: TRBV4-1
J gene: TRBJ1-2
CDR3 protein: CASSQGTRGTIPLYGYTF
CDR3 DNA: TGCGCCAGCAGCCAAGGAACAAGGGGCACAATCCCCCTATATGGCTACACCTTC